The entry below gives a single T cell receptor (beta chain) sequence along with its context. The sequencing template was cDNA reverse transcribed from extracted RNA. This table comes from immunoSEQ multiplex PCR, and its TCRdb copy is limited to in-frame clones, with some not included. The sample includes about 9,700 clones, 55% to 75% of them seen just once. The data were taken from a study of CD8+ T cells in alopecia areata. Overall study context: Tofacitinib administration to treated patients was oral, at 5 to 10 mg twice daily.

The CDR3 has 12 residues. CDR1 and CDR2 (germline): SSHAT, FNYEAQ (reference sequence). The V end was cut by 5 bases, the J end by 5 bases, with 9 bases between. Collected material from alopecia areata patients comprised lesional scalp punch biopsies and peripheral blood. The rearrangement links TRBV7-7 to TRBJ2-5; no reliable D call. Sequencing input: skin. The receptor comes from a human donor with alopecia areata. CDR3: CASSPDDETQYF. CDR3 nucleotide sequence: TGTGCCAGCAGCCCCGATGATGAGACCCAGTACTTC. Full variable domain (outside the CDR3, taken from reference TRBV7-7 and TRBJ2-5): GAGVSQSPRYKVTKRGQDVTLRCDPISSHATLYWYQQALGQGPEFLTYFNYEAQPDKSGLPSDRFSAERPEGSISTLTIQRTEQRDSAMYRCASSPDDETQYFGPGTRLLVL.